This passage covers 14 T cell receptor beta chains from one sample sequenced in a study of sequential checkpoint blockade in melanoma. Data came from immunoSEQ multiplex PCR; TCRdb stores just in-frame clones and leaves some out. The profile covers about 20,000 clones, with approximately 80% appearing a single time and around 50% taken by the ten largest. Treatment denoted: randomized to nivolumab then ipilimumab (arm A) or the reverse (arm B). This sample comprised CD8+ T cells sorted from blood (inferred from file names), obtained from a patient given nivolumab and ipilimumab in sequence. The origin of the receptors is a human donor with melanoma.

The chain recombines TRBV21-1 with TRBJ1-2. TRBV21-1 is described as a pseudogene. The CDR3 is made up of 16 amino acids. The DNA of the CDR3 is TGTGCCAGCAGCATACACTCCCGGGGAGCTAACTATGGCTACACCTTC. Translated, it gives CASSIHSRGANYGYTF.

The CDR3 sequence: CASSAGQGEGYEQYF. Written as DNA, the CDR3 is TGTGCCAGCAGCGCAGGACAGGGGGAAGGCTACGAGCAGTACTTC. V is TRBV5-5 and J is TRBJ2-7; TRBD1 aligns across 10 bases. The V and J ends lost 4 bases and 3 bases, in that order; junction bases with no gene match: 7. Looked up from germline, CDR1 is SGHKS and CDR2 is YYEKEE (reference sequence). The CDR3 totals 15 residues.

This clone has a handful of counts. V is TRBV19 and J is TRBJ1-2, with D possibly matching TRBD1 (6 bases). The CDR3 consists of 13 residues. In germline, CDR1 is LNHDA, CDR2 SQIVND (reference sequence). Between the trimmed V and J ends, which lost 7 bases and 4 bases, there was a span of 13 bases. CDR3 nucleotide sequence: TGTGCCAGTACTGCGGACAGCATCTATGGCTACACCTTC. Its translation: CASTADSIYGYTF.

A remark on this clone: The junction shows a germline mismatch at one end, possibly a read error. The chain employs TRBV5-4 and TRBJ1-6; D call uncertain. This CDR3 has 16 residues. Germline CDR1 and CDR2: SGHNT and YYREEE (reference sequence). CDR3 loop: CASSQDGEGGGSPLHF. The CDR3 nucleotides read TGCGCCAGCAGCCAAGATGGGGAGGGTGGAGGGTCACCCCTCCACTTT.

CDR3 in DNA: TGCGCCAGCAGCCCAAGATTGACTAGCGGGGGGGCCGCAGGAGATACGCAGTATTTT. Protein: CASSPRLTSGGAAGDTQYF. This chain uses TRBV4-3 with TRBJ2-3; 14 bases match TRBD2. Per the germline V gene, CDR1 is LGHNA and CDR2 is YSLEER. The CDR3 has 19 amino acids. Germline trimming cut 4 bases from V and 5 bases from J; bases unmatched to any gene: 14.

The rearrangement uses TRBV7-9 and TRBJ1-2; D possibly corresponds to TRBD1 (6 bases). Germline assignment: CDR1 SEHNR and CDR2 FQNEAQ (reference sequence). The CDR3 has 12 amino acids. V was cut by 1 base and J by 7 bases, with 7 bases left in between. Written as DNA, the CDR3 is TGTGCCAGCAGCTTAGAAGGGGGTGGCTACACCTTC. Protein sequence: CASSLEGGGYTF.

The table lists this clone with a few counts. DNA for the CDR3: TGTGCCAGCAGCAATGGACAGGGGAGGTTTAACACTGAAGCTTTCTTT. Residues: CASSNGQGRFNTEAFF. The chain employs TRBV27 and TRBJ1-1, with 9 bases lining up with TRBD1. The length of the CDR3 is 16 residues. The germline V gene has CDR1 MNHEY and CDR2 SMNVEV (reference sequence). Trimming cost V 6 bases and J 2 bases; bases outside gene matches: 10.

The J gene is TRBJ1-1, the V gene TRBV4-3, with 8 bases fitting TRBD1. Germline V gene data show CDR1 as LGHNA and CDR2 as YSLEER. Losses at the gene ends were 4 bases for V and 1 base for J; bases not matched to a gene: 8. This CDR3 is built from 16 residues. The CDR3 loop is CASSLGQGFRNTEAFF. The CDR3 region has the DNA TGCGCCAGCAGCCTCGGACAGGGTTTCCGGAACACTGAAGCTTTCTTT.

This clone was picked up a small number of times. Only one base separates this from a far larger clonotype, so it likely reflects a read error. CDR3 residues: CASPTGDEQFF. CDR3 DNA sequence: TGTGCCAGCCCCACGGGGGATGAGCAGTTCTTC. This rearrangement joins TRBV25-1 to TRBJ2-1, with D perhaps TRBD2 (6 bases). V was pared by 8 bases and J by 8 bases, with 10 bases between. CDR3 size: 11 residues. Per germline, CDR1 MGHDK and CDR2 SYGVNS. The full variable domain, completed using reference TRBV25-1 and TRBJ2-1, is EADIYQTPRYLVIGTGKKITLECSQTMGHDKMYWYQQDPGMELHLIHYSYGVNSTEKGDLSSESTVSRIRTEHFPLTLESARPSHTSQYLCASPTGDEQFFGPGTRLTVL.

Only one count was recorded for this clone. The chain employs TRBV7-2 and TRBJ2-7, with a weak D call TRBD2 (5 bases). This CDR3 is 14 amino acids long. V lost 1 base to trimming and J lost 6 bases, with 13 bases between them. The germline V gene encodes CDR1 SGHTA and CDR2 FQGNSA. CDR3 sequence reads: CASSLDRGFPEQYF. For the CDR3, the DNA is TGTGCCAGCAGCTTAGACCGGGGTTTCCCCGAGCAGTACTTC.

This clone was seen just once. The chain carries TRBV7-8 and TRBJ1-5, with 10 bases fitting TRBD1. Trimming cost V 5 bases and J 16 bases; bases outside gene matches: 20. In germline, CDR1 is SGHVS, CDR2 FQNEAQ. This CDR3 spans 16 amino acids. The CDR3 DNA reads as TGTGCCAGCAGCCAGTATACCGGGACAGGGGCCGCCGTCAAACATTTT. Its translation is CASSQYTGTGAAVKHF.

V gene TRBV7-3 combines with J gene TRBJ2-3, with D possibly being TRBD1 (6 bases). With 2 bases removed from V and 5 bases from J, the gap between germline ends came to 8 bases. The CDR3 is 13 residues long. Germline lookup yields CDR1 SGHTA and CDR2 FQGTGA. CDR3 coding DNA: TGTGCCAGCAGCTTACTAGGGGGAGATACGCAGTATTTT. Its protein is CASSLLGGDTQYF.

The chain carries TRBV10-2 and TRBJ2-1; tentative D call: TRBD1 (6 bases). CDR3 length equals 16 residues. The V gene's germline CDR1 is WSHSY and CDR2 SAAADI. V was clipped by 3 bases and J by 5 bases, with 17 bases between them. CDR3 amino acids: CASSDWPGAIHNEQFF. CDR3 coding DNA: TGCGCCAGCAGTGATTGGCCAGGGGCCATCCACAATGAGCAGTTCTTC.

This clone was counted between two and nine times. Here the CDR3 DNA reads TGTGCCAGCAGCTTAGCAACTGACAGGGAGAAGGGCTACGAGCAGTACTTC. Protein sequence: CASSLATDREKGYEQYF. The V and J genes are TRBV7-2 and TRBJ2-7; 7 positions agree with TRBD1. There are 17 residues in the CDR3. Unmatched junction bases numbered 11, after V lost 0 bases and J lost 3 bases. In germline, CDR1 is SGHTA, CDR2 FQGNSA. Supplemented by reference TRBV7-2 and TRBJ2-7, the full variable domain reads GAGVSQSPSNKVTEKGKDVELRCDPISGHTALYWYRQSLGQGLEFLIYFQGNSAPDKSGLPSDRFSAERTGGSVSTLTIQRTQQEDSAVYLCASSLATDREKGYEQYFGPGTRLTVT.